The sequence of this T cell receptor (beta chain) was determined in a study of T cells in Graves' hyperthyroidism and ophthalmopathy. TCR beta CDR3 regions were amplified from RNA transcripts. The HTBI primer set was used in a first-round RT-PCR of the TCR CDR3. One entry per CDR3 protein results from TCRdb running MiXCR on the multiplex PCR reads. The data show about 570,000 distinct CDR3 sequences, with about half seen just once and over 15% held by the top ten. Criteria for exclusion of patients were uncontrolled infection, other autoimmune disease, pregnancy or lactation. Diagnoses rested on clinical symptoms, serum thyroxine and TRAb, thyroid ultrasound and orbital computed tomography. Germline lookup yields CDR1 SGHRS and CDR2 YFSETQ. Trimming pared 0 bases from V and 9 bases from J, leaving 11 bases between. The CDR3 loop spans 13 amino acids. For this clonotype: Its antigen is still unknown.

Study observations and caveats: In blood, most of the thyroid clonotypes expanded above 0.001 were also present.

Sequencing was carried out using peripheral blood or thyroid tissue (not recorded which). The chain employs TRBV5-1 and TRBJ2-3; D gene ambiguous. The source is an adult woman with Graves' disease, either hyperthyroidism or ophthalmopathy (not recorded which). The CDR3 region is CASSLDLGETQYF. The CDR3 DNA follows: TGCGCCAGCAGCTTGGATCTTGGCGAAACGCAGTATTTT.